This entry features one T cell receptor beta chain sequence. This record belongs to a study of blood T cells in healthy people across ages. CDR3 size: 19 residues. Germline CDR1 ENHRY, CDR2 SYGVKD. The V segment lost 3 bases and the J segment 3 bases; nucleotides outside the gene matches: 13. The donors, all healthy, were Caucasians living in Russia, aged about 6 to 95. Peripheral blood from each donor was collected in a volume of about 10 milliliters. The amount of total RNA extracted per sample was at least 5 micrograms. Sample-barcoded 5' priming and a J-beta primer mix drove a second PCR of roughly 7 to 11 cycles. MiXCR was run by TCRdb on the 5' RACE reads, yielding one entry per CDR3 protein. The table lists about 640,000 distinct CDR3 sequences, roughly 50% of them singletons.

V usage is TRBV10-3 and J usage is TRBJ1-5; 11 bases are a match to TRBD1. Sequenced input: blood. The TCR originated in a man between 60 and 70 years old in good health. The CDR3 DNA follows: TGTGCCATCAGTGATCCCCGGACAGGGGGCGCGAATTACAATCAGCCCCAGCATTTT. Residues: CAISDPRTGGANYNQPQHF.